These 5 T cell receptor beta chains were all obtained from the same sample, sequenced in a study of blood T cell repertoires in COVID-19. Only in-frame clones appear in the TCRdb table, and some are missing; sequencing was by immunoSEQ multiplex PCR. This sample has 180,000 or so clones, with around 83% found just once. Specimen: PBMCs or T cells enriched from blood (not recorded which). The receptors shown here come from a woman aged 50 to 60 in a cohort exposed to, infected with or recovered from COVID-19 (not recorded which).

The V gene is TRBV29-1, the J gene TRBJ2-1; D is undetermined. The ends were cut back, 5 bases at V and 0 bases at J, with 8 bases in the middle. Germline CDR1 and CDR2: SQVTM and ANQGSEA. CDR3 length equals 13 residues. This CDR3 reads CSVRMSSYNEQFF. As DNA, the CDR3 is TGCAGCGTTAGAATGAGCTCCTACAATGAGCAGTTCTTC.

This clone has just one count. This chain joins TRBV19 and TRBJ2-1, with 7 bases aligning to TRBD1. From germline, CDR1 is LNHDA and CDR2 SQIVND (reference sequence). The CDR3 is 13 amino acids. The V and J ends lost 3 bases and 9 bases, in that order; junction bases with no gene match: 5. The CDR3 sequence is CASSIDRDVEQFF. The CDR3 nucleotides read TGTGCCAGTAGTATTGACAGGGACGTTGAGCAGTTCTTC.

The J gene is TRBJ2-5, the V gene TRBV7-2; tentative D call: TRBD2 (5 bases). Germline loops: CDR1 SGHTA, CDR2 FQGNSA. The CDR3 runs 13 residues. V lost 4 bases to trimming and J lost 5 bases, with 11 bases between them. The CDR3 sequence is CASSSRRDETQYF. The CDR3 bases are TGTGCCAGCAGCTCCCGACGGGATGAGACCCAGTACTTC.

The rearrangement links TRBV18 to TRBJ2-1; maybe TRBD2 (6 bases). The germline CDR1 and CDR2 sequences are KGHSH and LQKENI. The V and J ends lost 3 bases and 3 bases respectively, with 18 bases between them. The length of the CDR3 is 17 residues. In nucleotides, the CDR3 is TGTGCCAGCTCACCGCAATCGCGGGGCCGTCACTACAATGAGCAGTTCTTC. Translating it yields CASSPQSRGRHYNEQFF.

V is TRBV18 and J is TRBJ1-1; D is uncertain. This CDR3 contains 14 residues. Germline V gives CDR1 KGHSH, CDR2 LQKENI. The V end lost 3 bases, the J end lost 3 bases, and 11 bases lay between the germline ends. This CDR3 is CASSPNIEDTEAFF. The CDR3 DNA reads TGTGCCAGCTCACCGAACATCGAAGACACTGAAGCTTTCTTT.